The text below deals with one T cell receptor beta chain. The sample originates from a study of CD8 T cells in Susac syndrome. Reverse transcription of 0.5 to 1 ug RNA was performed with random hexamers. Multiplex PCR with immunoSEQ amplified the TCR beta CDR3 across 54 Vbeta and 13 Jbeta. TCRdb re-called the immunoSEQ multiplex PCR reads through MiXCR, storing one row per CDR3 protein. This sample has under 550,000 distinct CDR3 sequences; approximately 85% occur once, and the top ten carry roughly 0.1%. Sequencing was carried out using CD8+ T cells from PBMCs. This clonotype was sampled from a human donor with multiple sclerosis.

CDR3 nucleotides: TGTGCCAGCAGTCCGGGACAGGGACAGGCTTTCTTT. It yields the protein CASSPGQGQAFF. The rearrangement joins TRBV27 to TRBJ1-1; TRBD1 matches at 9 bases. The J segment lost 11 bases and the V segment lost 5 bases, leaving 6 bases of the junction unmatched. Germline assignment: CDR1 MNHEY and CDR2 SMNVEV (reference sequence). The CDR3 sequence is 12 residues long.